This TCR beta chain emerged from a study of cytomegalovirus exposure and HLA in healthy donors. General observations from the study: Another analysis was done later, and it associated around 17,000 TCR beta sequences with HLA alleles at 0.05 false discovery rate. Usually a TCR sequence was rare, but some public TCRs were found in many donors.

These donors counted as nominally healthy when sampled, but unrecorded immune exposures were likely. With 60 Vbeta and 13 Jbeta primers, the PCR was carried out. TCRdb's table, derived via immunoSEQ multiplex PCR, lists solely in-frame clones and lacks some. This table holds a few hundred thousand clones, approximately 90% found once. Concerning this clone: What it binds is unknown.

The V gene lost 5 bases and the J gene lost 0 bases, with 7 bases spanning the gap. The CDR3 contains 13 residues. The germline gives CDR1 SGHTA, CDR2 FQGNSA. This chain links TRBV7-2 with TRBJ2-5; D is possibly TRBD2 (5 bases). Material for sequencing was PBMCs. The receptor was isolated from a woman aged 18-29 years in good health and CMV-seronegative. The CDR3: CASSPGYQETQYF. The CDR3 nucleotides are TGTGCCAGCAGCCCGGGGTACCAAGAGACCCAGTACTTC.